These 10 T cell receptor beta chains came from one sample sequenced in a study of lymphopenia after photon versus proton radiotherapy. Sequencing used immunoSEQ multiplex PCR; TCRdb keeps in-frame clones, though not all of them. Here the sample spans more than 45,000 clones, approximately 84% being singletons. Source: peripheral blood, taken from a patient treated with proton-based radiotherapy. Source of these receptors: a man in his fifties or sixties with pancreatic cancer.

The genes are TRBV5-1 and TRBJ2-5; D is uncertain. Germline loops: CDR1 SGHRS, CDR2 YFSETQ. The CDR3 runs to 13 residues. Trimming took off 0 bases at V and 3 bases at J, with 6 bases between the two ends. The CDR3 is CASSLGPKETQYF. Written as DNA, the CDR3 is TGCGCCAGCAGCTTGGGGCCCAAAGAGACCCAGTACTTC.

Here the CDR3 DNA reads TGTGCCAGCAGTCCCCGTTCGGCTAGCGGACTTTACAATGAGCAGTTCTTC. It specifies CASSPRSASGLYNEQFF. This rearrangement joins TRBV28 to TRBJ2-1, with 7 bases matching TRBD2. The germline V gene encodes CDR1 MDHEN and CDR2 SYDVKM. The CDR3 is 17 residues long. V shed 5 bases and J 4 bases; nucleotides not matched to a gene: 14. The variable domain in full, completed from reference TRBV28 and TRBJ2-1, reads DVKVTQSSRYLVKRTGEKVFLECVQDMDHENMFWYRQDPGLGLRLIYFSYDVKMKEKGDIPEGYSVSREKKERFSLILESASTNQTSMYLCASSPRSASGLYNEQFFGPGTRLTVL.

For the CDR3, the DNA is TGTGCCAGCACCTTACGGACAGGGGCAAATCAGCCCCAGCATTTT. This sequence encodes CASTLRTGANQPQHF. The chain carries TRBV6-6 and TRBJ1-5; 9 positions match TRBD1. The V gene end was trimmed by 7 bases and the J gene end by 4 bases; junction bases not matched to a gene: 8. Germline CDR1 is MNHNY and CDR2 is SVGAGI (reference sequence). This CDR3 has 15 amino acids.

In its sample, this clone was seen once. The chain links TRBV29-1 to TRBJ1-1, with D unresolved. The CDR3 contains 13 residues. With 7 bases removed from V and 4 bases from J, the gap between germline ends came to 16 bases. Germline V gives CDR1 SQVTM, CDR2 ANQGSEA. The CDR3 sequence: CSAASALGTEAFF. CDR3 bases: TGCAGCGCCGCTTCGGCCCTGGGCACTGAAGCTTTCTTT.

The genes are TRBV7-2 and TRBJ1-2; 7 bases are a match to TRBD1. Germline V gene data show CDR1 as SGHTA and CDR2 as FQGNSA. The CDR3 consists of 15 residues. J gave up 2 bases and V 1 base, and 4 bases lay outside the gene matches. The CDR3, as DNA: TGTGCCAGCAGCTTAGTCGAGACAGGGAACTATGGCTACACCTTC. Translating gives CASSLVETGNYGYTF.

CDR3 amino acids: CASSPPGLAAYEQYF. CDR3 coding DNA: TGTGCCAGCAGCCCCCCGGGACTAGCCGCCTACGAGCAGTACTTC. The V and J genes are TRBV11-3 and TRBJ2-7, with 9 bases that match TRBD2. Germline CDR1 SGHNT, CDR2 YENEEA. V dropped 5 bases and J dropped 2; count of bases not matched to a gene: 7. The CDR3 is 15 amino acids.

V usage is TRBV30 and J usage is TRBJ1-1; D might be TRBD1 (6 bases). V shed 3 bases and J shed 4 bases, with 21 bases lying between them. The CDR3 totals 16 residues. Germline lookup yields CDR1 GTSNPN and CDR2 SVGIG (reference sequence). This CDR3 reads CAWSPRDKIITTEAFF. CDR3 nucleotide sequence: TGTGCCTGGAGCCCACGGGACAAAATAATAACCACTGAAGCTTTCTTT.

The chain couples TRBV5-1 to TRBJ1-3; D is uncertain. V was cut by 1 base and J by 1 base, with 3 bases left in between. Germline CDR1 reads SGHRS; CDR2 reads YFSETQ. CDR3 size: 13 residues. For the CDR3, the DNA is TGCGCCAGCAGCTTGACATCTGGAAACACCATATATTTT. It translates to CASSLTSGNTIYF.

The sample holds a few counts of this clone. The rearrangement uses TRBV4-1 and TRBJ1-5; possible D gene TRBD1, 6 bases. The CDR3 runs to 14 residues. Germline CDR1 and CDR2: MGHRA and YSYEKL. V was clipped by 2 bases and J by 8 bases, with 13 bases between them. CDR3 amino acids: CASSQPGTRKPQHF. DNA for the CDR3: TGCGCCAGCAGCCAACCCGGGACAAGAAAGCCCCAGCATTTT.

This clone was recorded a few times. This rearrangement joins TRBV6-5 to TRBJ2-7, with a weak D call TRBD2 (5 bases). With 6 bases removed from V and 4 bases from J, the gap between germline ends came to 19 bases. CDR1 MNHEY and CDR2 SVGAGI come from the germline V gene. This CDR3 is built from 15 residues. CDR3 DNA: TGTGCCAGCAGGCCCTCTAATCTCGGGGAGTACGAGCAGTACTTC. It encodes CASRPSNLGEYEQYF.